Following are 24 T cell receptor beta chains from one sample sequenced in a study of regulatory T cells in long-lasting Graves disease. Time point described: newly diagnosed GD, antithyroid drugs for less than 3 months. The TCR library was made from RNA that had been extracted from PBMCs in TRIzol. Arm-PCR of CDR3 regions and iRepertoire HTBI primers were used to build TCR beta libraries. TCRdb called the multiplex PCR reads again in MiXCR, with one record for every CDR3 protein. The sample carries about 460,000 distinct CDR3 sequences, 13% to 15% recorded once. These data were also filed under a second study, of T cells in Graves' hyperthyroidism and ophthalmopathy.

The specimen comprised peripheral blood mononuclear cells (PBMCs), sampled at new diagnosis, from a patient treated with antithyroid drugs. These receptors all come from a woman aged 45-65 years with Graves disease.

This clonotype was counted at least ten times. The V call is TRBV6-1, the J call TRBJ2-7, with 7 bases fitting TRBD2. V was clipped by 1 base and J by 2 bases; unmatched bases: 5. The CDR3 runs to 15 residues. The germline V gene has CDR1 MNHNS and CDR2 SASEGT. This CDR3 reads CASSEVWAGAYEQYF. The CDR3 DNA is TGTGCCAGCAGTGAAGTTTGGGCGGGGGCCTACGAGCAGTACTTC.

A few counts support this clonotype. Just one base apart from a much larger clone, this may be a read error. This rearrangement joins TRBV5-1 to TRBJ1-1, with D hard to call. Trimming removed 2 bases from V and 3 bases from J, with 11 bases in between. The CDR3 contains 14 residues. CDR1 and CDR2 (germline): SGHRS, YFSETQ. The chain's CDR3 is CASSFEPLDTEAFF. The CDR3 DNA follows: TGCGCCAGCAGCTTTGAACCATTAGACACTGAAGCTTTCTTT. The whole variable domain, filled in from reference TRBV5-1 and TRBJ1-1, reads KAGVTQTPRYLIKTRGQQVTLSCSPISGHRSVSWYQQTPGQGLQFLFEYFSETQRNKGNFPGRFSGRQFSNSRSEMNVSTLELGDSALYLCASSFEPLDTEAFFGQGTRLTVV.

The rearrangement uses TRBV3-1 and TRBJ2-1; D gene unclear. V shed 2 bases and J shed 10 bases, with 6 bases lying between them. The CDR3 runs 11 residues. CDR1 is LGHDT, CDR2 YNNKEL, per germline (reference sequence). CDR3 coding DNA: TGTGCCAGCAGCCAATCCTACGAGCAGTTCTTC. Encoded protein: CASSQSYEQFF.

This clonotype was seen at least ten times. This chain links TRBV5-1 with TRBJ2-7; the D gene is possibly TRBD2 (5 bases). The V gene's germline CDR1 is SGHRS and CDR2 YFSETQ. Trimming left V 2 bases short and J 4 bases short, with 13 bases between. The CDR3 is made up of 14 amino acids. The CDR3 sequence is CASSLLGRLYEQYF. DNA of the CDR3: TGCGCCAGCAGCTTACTAGGACGGCTGTACGAGCAGTACTTC.

The gene calls are TRBV7-9 and TRBJ2-2; 11 bases align to TRBD1. The CDR3 sequence is 16 residues long. Looked up from germline, CDR1 is SEHNR and CDR2 is FQNEAQ (reference sequence). The ends lost 5 bases at V and 3 bases at J; junction bases unmatched: 5. As DNA, the CDR3 is TGTGCCAGCAGCCCGAGGGGACAGGGGGACACCGGGGAGCTGTTTTTT. Its protein is CASSPRGQGDTGELFF.

This clonotype was seen ten or more times. J is TRBJ2-3 and V is TRBV11-2, with D perhaps assigned TRBD1 or TRBD2 (5 bases each). The CDR3 is 15 residues long. Germline V gene data show CDR1 as SGHAT and CDR2 as FQNNGV. Trimming stripped 5 bases from V and 4 bases from J, with 16 bases between. In DNA form, the CDR3 reads TGTGCCAGCAGCCGCGACCCCCGAGGGGCAGATACGCAGTATTTT. Translation gives CASSRDPRGADTQYF.

This clonotype was seen a few times. The chain has TRBV24-1 and TRBJ2-3, with D perhaps assigned TRBD1 or TRBD2 (6 bases each). Germline V gives CDR1 KGHDR, CDR2 SFDVKD. V shed 12 bases and J shed 3 bases, with 21 bases lying between them. CDR3 size: 15 residues. In DNA, the CDR3 is TGTGCCGCCGGCGGTTTCGGGGGCGCGACAGATACGCAGTATTTT. Amino acids: CAAGGFGGATDTQYF.

This clonotype was counted only a few times. The chain employs TRBV28 and TRBJ2-7, with 10 bases that match TRBD2. Trimming took 6 bases from V and 5 from J; bases not matched to a gene: 13. Germline V gene sequence: CDR1 MDHEN, CDR2 SYDVKM. CDR3 size: 16 residues. The CDR3 region is CASSSAAGGPIHEQYF. CDR3 bases: TGTGCCAGCAGCTCTGCAGCGGGAGGGCCAATCCACGAGCAGTACTTC.

In its sample, this clonotype was seen many times. This chain connects TRBV3-1 to TRBJ2-1, with 7 positions matching TRBD1. V shed 5 bases and J 0 bases; nucleotides not matched to a gene: 4. The V gene's germline CDR1 is LGHDT and CDR2 YNNKEL (reference sequence). The CDR3 extends over 15 amino acids. CDR3 sequence (DNA): TGTGCCAGCAGCTACGGGACAGTCTCCTACAATGAGCAGTTCTTC. Encoded protein: CASSYGTVSYNEQFF.

This clonotype showed up many times. The chain combines TRBV30 with TRBJ1-1; the D is unclear. This CDR3 comprises 11 residues. CDR1 and CDR2 (germline): GTSNPN, SVGIG (reference sequence). V shed 4 bases and J shed 2 bases, with 5 bases lying between them. CDR3 in DNA: TGTGCCTGGATAAGAAACACTGAAGCTTTCTTT. The encoded protein is CAWIRNTEAFF.

This clonotype was counted ten times or more. This chain links TRBV12-3 or TRBV12-4 with TRBJ2-2; 8 bases line up with TRBD1. The CDR3 totals 15 residues. After removal of 5 bases from V and 5 bases from J, the junction contained 7 bases not matched to a gene. The CDR3 region is CASSMQGAGTGELFF. The CDR3 DNA follows: TGTGCCAGCAGTATGCAGGGGGCAGGTACCGGGGAGCTGTTTTTT.

This clonotype was observed at least ten times. The chain recombines TRBV20-1 with TRBJ1-2, with unresolved D. V lost 5 bases and J lost 8, with 21 bases in between. The CDR3 spans 14 residues. Germline V gene sequence: CDR1 DFQATT, CDR2 SNEGSKA (reference sequence). In DNA, the CDR3 is TGCAGTGCTTCTAATCCCCCGGAACGTCTCGGCTACACCTTC. It codes for CSASNPPERLGYTF.

CDR3 region: CSATEKFIQETQYF. CDR3 bases: TGCAGTGCAACAGAAAAATTTATCCAAGAGACCCAGTACTTC. This chain uses TRBV20-1 with TRBJ2-5; D remains unclear. Trimming pared 6 bases from V and 1 base from J, leaving 15 bases between. CDR3 length: 14 amino acids. Germline values: CDR1 DFQATT, CDR2 SNEGSKA (reference sequence).

This clonotype was seen a handful of times. The J gene is TRBJ2-7, the V gene TRBV10-3; D ambiguous. This CDR3 has 13 residues. CDR1 ENHRY and CDR2 SYGVKD come from the germline V gene. The CDR3 loop is CAIEKSGGDEQYF. CDR3 bases: TGTGCAATCGAGAAGAGTGGTGGGGACGAGCAGTACTTC.

The chain couples TRBV6-1 to TRBJ1-2; D may be TRBD1 (5 bases). Germline V gene sequence: CDR1 MNHNS, CDR2 SASEGT. Trimming left V 7 bases short and J 7 bases short, with 7 bases between. The CDR3 is made up of 10 amino acids. The CDR3 DNA reads TGTGCCAGCAAGGGGTTTGGCTACACCTTC. Translated, it gives CASKGFGYTF.

This clonotype appeared many times. The chain is built from TRBV29-1 and TRBJ2-5, with 10 bases identical to TRBD2. CDR3 length equals 16 residues. Per the germline V gene, CDR1 is SQVTM and CDR2 is ANQGSEA. With V trimmed by 2 bases and J by 5 bases, 11 bases remained unmatched. This chain's CDR3 is CSVELAGERLGETQYF. Written as DNA, the CDR3 is TGCAGCGTTGAACTAGCGGGAGAGCGACTCGGGGAGACCCAGTACTTC.

This clonotype turned up a few times. The chain recombines TRBV7-9 with TRBJ2-4, with 9 bases fitting TRBD1. The germline gives CDR1 SEHNR, CDR2 FQNEAQ (reference sequence). This CDR3 comprises 14 residues. The V gene end was trimmed by 4 bases and the J gene end by 4 bases; junction bases not matched to a gene: 2. The CDR3 spells CASSSGTGKNIQYF. CDR3 bases: TGTGCCAGCAGCTCTGGGACAGGGAAAAACATTCAGTACTTC.

This clonotype was counted ten times or more. The genes are TRBV20-1 and TRBJ2-1, with D perhaps TRBD1 or TRBD2 (6 bases each). The CDR3 totals 16 residues. Germline V lookup: CDR1 DFQATT, CDR2 SNEGSKA (reference sequence). V was pared by 5 bases and J by 4 bases, with 21 bases between. The CDR3 DNA reads as TGCAGTGCTCTAGAGCGAGGGGGGAGCAAATACAATGAGCAGTTCTTC. Its protein is CSALERGGSKYNEQFF.

This clonotype was observed many times. The chain recombines TRBV18 with TRBJ1-2; unclear D gene. The germline V and J ends were trimmed by 0 bases and 2 bases, with 4 bases remaining between them. The CDR3 length is 13 residues. The germline V gene encodes CDR1 KGHSH and CDR2 LQKENI. This chain's CDR3 is CASSPPDNYGYTF. CDR3 coding DNA: TGTGCCAGCTCACCACCGGACAACTATGGCTACACCTTC.

This clonotype was found many times. One junction end does not reproduce the germline sequence, and a read error may be involved. The chain combines TRBV5-1 with TRBJ1-1; a weak D match, TRBD1 (6 bases). Germline lookup yields CDR1 SGHRS and CDR2 YFSETQ. This CDR3 has 14 residues. CDR3 bases: TGTGCCAGCAGTTTAGAGGGGGGAGGCACTGAAGCTTTCTTT. Translation: CASSLEGGGTEAFF.

This clonotype came up many times. The V and J genes are TRBV5-1 and TRBJ2-7; 7 bases align to TRBD1. This CDR3 has 15 residues. Losses at the gene ends were 4 bases for V and 2 bases for J; bases not matched to a gene: 9. CDR1 SGHRS and CDR2 YFSETQ come from the germline V gene. The CDR3 DNA is TGCGCCAGCAGCGCTACCGGGACAGACCCCTACGAGCAGTACTTC. This sequence encodes CASSATGTDPYEQYF.

This clonotype was seen ten or more times. This chain uses TRBV28 with TRBJ2-3; 7 nucleotides match TRBD1. J lost 1 base, V lost 7 bases, and 14 bases had no gene match. The CDR3 is 17 residues long. The germline V gene encodes CDR1 MDHEN and CDR2 SYDVKM. The chain's CDR3 is CASTPSQGEKGTDTQYF. As DNA, the CDR3 is TGTGCCAGCACACCTTCCCAGGGGGAGAAGGGCACAGATACGCAGTATTTT. Based on the CDR3 plus reference TRBV28 and TRBJ2-3, the full variable domain is DVKVTQSSRYLVKRTGEKVFLECVQDMDHENMFWYRQDPGLGLRLIYFSYDVKMKEKGDIPEGYSVSREKKERFSLILESASTNQTSMYLCASTPSQGEKGTDTQYFGPGTRLTVL.

The chain couples TRBV13 to TRBJ2-7; 12 nucleotides align to TRBD2. In germline, CDR1 is PRHDT, CDR2 FYEKMQ (reference sequence). J was trimmed by 4 bases and V by 5 bases; bases with no gene match: 9. This CDR3 spans 16 amino acids. The CDR3 bases are TGTGCCAGCAGCGCGGCTAGCGGGAGGGCCTTGTACGAGCAGTACTTC. This gives the protein CASSAASGRALYEQYF.

This clonotype was seen at least ten times. This chain joins TRBV4-1 and TRBJ2-5; 8 bases line up with TRBD1. CDR1 is MGHRA, CDR2 YSYEKL, per germline. V was clipped by 1 base and J by 0 bases; unmatched bases: 1. The CDR3 loop spans 15 amino acids. The CDR3 sequence is CASSQGQGNQETQYF. The CDR3, as DNA: TGCGCCAGCAGCCAAGGACAGGGGAACCAAGAGACCCAGTACTTC.